These T cell receptor beta chains were read from a single sample in a study of human T cells and chemical hapten exposure. MiXCR was run by TCRdb on the 5' RACE reads, yielding one entry per CDR3 protein. Here the sample spans some 150,000 distinct CDR3 sequences, over 3.5% being singletons. These receptors came from a female donor in good health. CDR3s include the opening cysteine and the closing phenylalanine or tryptophan. Each record gives: D gene, V gene, clone size, J gene, CDR3 protein, CDR3 DNA. A D gene is named only where the DNA matches it firmly. For some rows the clone size is stated as once, few or many, or as a class when expanded; others skip it.

TRBD1,TRBV4-2,many,TRBJ1-2,CASSGTGGTQYGYTF,TGTGCCAGCAGCGGGACAGGGGGCACCCAATATGGCTACACCTTC
-,TRBV20-1,many,TRBJ1-1,CSARRGLNTEAFF,TGCAGTGCCAGAAGGGGCTTGAACACTGAAGCTTTCTTT
-,TRBV5-5,-,TRBJ1-2,CASSLPTSNYGDTF,TGTGCCAGCAGCTTGCCCACTTCAAACTATGGCGACACCTTC
TRBD1,TRBV27,many,TRBJ1-6,CASSSFDRGPRSYNSPLHF,TGTGCCAGCAGTTCGTTCGACAGGGGGCCGCGGTCCTATAATTCACCCCTCCACTTT
-,TRBV3-1,-,TRBJ1-3,CASSQLDTGNTIYF,TGTGCCAGCAGCCAATTGGACACTGGAAACACCATATATTTT
-,TRBV7-2,many,TRBJ2-4,CASSLYRAQNIQYF,TGTGCCAGCAGCCTATACAGGGCCCAAAACATTCAGTACTTC
-,TRBV20-1,many,TRBJ1-3,CSASGGSYRGTIYF,TGCAGTGCTAGCGGGGGGTCCTACCGGGGCACCATATATTTT
-,TRBV20-1,many,TRBJ2-5,CSPVRQETQYF,TGCAGTCCGGTACGTCAAGAGACCCAGTACTTC
-,TRBV7-8,many,TRBJ1-1,CASSSRLNTEAFF,TGTGCCAGCAGCTCCCGCCTGAACACTGAAGCTTTCTTT
-,TRBV7-6,many,TRBJ2-5,CASSLGGYHEETQYF,TGTGCCAGCAGCTTAGGAGGGTATCACGAAGAGACCCAGTACTTC
-,TRBV29-1,-,TRBJ2-7,CSVKGPSYEQYF,TGCAGCGTCAAGGGACCCTCCTACGAGCAGTACTTC
TRBD1,TRBV9,many,TRBJ2-1,CASSVGGTGGNEQFF,TGTGCCAGCAGCGTAGGTGGGACAGGGGGCAATGAGCAGTTCTTC
-,TRBV19,many,TRBJ1-5,CASSIQGSNQPQHF,TGTGCCAGTAGTATCCAAGGGAGCAATCAGCCCCAGCATTTT
-,TRBV28,many,TRBJ2-4,CASSLGGVNLAKNIQYF,TGTGCCAGCAGTTTGGGTGGGGTGAACTTAGCCAAAAACATTCAGTACTTC
TRBD1,TRBV20-1,-,TRBJ2-7,CSARPSGGTGVKGYEQYF,TGCAGTGCTAGACCCTCGGGTGGGACAGGGGTCAAGGGATACGAGCAGTACTTC
-,TRBV7-2,many,TRBJ1-2,CASSKQTGVDYGYTF,TGTGCCAGCAGCAAACAGACAGGCGTCGACTATGGCTACACCTTC
-,TRBV4-2,many,TRBJ2-5,CASSPSTEETQYF,TGTGCCAGCAGCCCCTCGACAGAAGAGACCCAGTACTTC
-,TRBV9,many,TRBJ1-4,CASSVEQGSGEKLFF,TGTGCCAGCAGCGTAGAGCAGGGGTCGGGTGAAAAACTGTTTTTT
-,TRBV12-3/TRBV12-4,many,TRBJ1-3,CASIWSVSGNTIYF,TGTGCCAGCATCTGGTCTGTGTCTGGAAACACCATATATTTT
-,TRBV12-3/TRBV12-4,many,TRBJ1-3,CASSSKYPDSGNTIYF,TGTGCCAGCAGTTCCAAATACCCAGACTCTGGAAACACCATATATTTT
-,TRBV7-2,few,TRBJ2-7,CASSLDLEGHLYEQYF,TGTGCCAGCAGCTTAGACCTCGAGGGACACCTCTACGAGCAGTACTTC
-,TRBV12-5,many,TRBJ1-2,CASGPTSGLDGYTF,TGTGCTAGTGGTCCCACGTCTGGGTTAGATGGCTACACCTTC
TRBD2,TRBV5-1,-,TRBJ2-5,CASSGTRGQETQYF,TGCGCCAGCAGCGGGACTAGAGGACAAGAGACCCAGTACTTC
-,TRBV9,many,TRBJ1-4,CASSVGRATNEKLFF,TGTGCCAGCAGCGTAGGTAGAGCAACTAATGAAAAACTGTTTTTT
TRBD1,TRBV6-2/TRBV6-3,many,TRBJ1-2,CASTETGNYGYTF,TGTGCCAGCACCGAGACAGGGAACTATGGCTACACCTTC
-,TRBV21-1,many,TRBJ2-1,CASSNCPPRNEQFF,TGTGCCAGCAGCAATTGCCCGCCTCGAAATGAGCAGTTCTTC
-,TRBV18,many,TRBJ2-3,CASSPPRDTQYF,TGTGCCAGCTCACCCCCCAGGGATACGCAGTATTTT
TRBD1,TRBV20-1,few,TRBJ1-1,CSATGDRYKNTEAFF,TGCAGTGCTACGGGGGACAGATACAAGAACACTGAAGCTTTCTTT
TRBD1,TRBV19,-,TRBJ1-4,CASSAPGQGCATNEKLFF,TGTGCCAGTAGTGCCCCGGGACAGGGCTGTGCAACTAATGAAAAACTGTTTTTT
TRBD1,TRBV7-8,many,TRBJ1-1,CASSLGRGGLVNTEAFF,TGTGCCAGCAGCTTAGGCAGGGGGGGTTTGGTGAACACTGAAGCTTTCTTT
TRBD1,TRBV29-1,many,TRBJ1-1,CSVRQGFGTEAFF,TGCAGCGTAAGACAGGGGTTTGGTACTGAAGCTTTCTTT
-,TRBV4-3,many,TRBJ1-3,CASSQDPRGSGNTIYF,TGCGCCAGCAGCCAAGATCCCAGGGGCTCTGGAAACACCATATATTTT
-,TRBV20-1,many,TRBJ2-6,CSASRAKAGANVLTF,TGCAGTGCTAGCAGGGCTAAGGCTGGGGCCAACGTCCTGACTTTC
TRBD1,TRBV20-1,many,TRBJ1-2,CSARTTQGRSNYGYTF,TGCAGTGCTCGAACAACACAGGGGCGCAGTAACTATGGCTACACCTTC
-,TRBV10-3,many,TRBJ2-3,CAISDGRGRPDTQYF,TGTGCCATCAGTGACGGCAGGGGTCGCCCAGATACGCAGTATTTT
-,TRBV28,many,TRBJ1-2,CASSLWGRGKANYGYTF,TGTGCCAGCAGTTTATGGGGCAGGGGCAAAGCTAACTATGGCTACACCTTC
-,TRBV12-3/TRBV12-4,many,TRBJ1-5,CASRSGGADNQPQHF,TGTGCCAGCCGATCGGGGGGGGCGGACAATCAGCCCCAGCATTTT
-,TRBV5-1,many,TRBJ2-1,CASSLGDSYNEQFF,TGCGCCAGCAGCTTGGGGGACTCCTACAATGAGCAGTTCTTC
-,TRBV27,-,TRBJ1-1,CASSSLGRDVNF,TGTGCCAGCAGTTCCCTAGGCCGGGACGTAAACTTT
TRBD1,TRBV20-1,many,TRBJ1-3,CSAGDRGSGNTIYF,TGCAGTGCTGGAGACAGGGGATCAGGAAACACCATATATTTT
TRBD1,TRBV9,many,TRBJ2-2,CASSVVARGRFGPGELFF,TGTGCCAGCAGCGTAGTAGCCAGGGGGCGATTTGGGCCCGGGGAGCTGTTTTTT
-,TRBV6-2/TRBV6-3,many,TRBJ2-3,CASSLVSYTDTQYF,TGTGCCAGCAGTTTGGTCTCCTACACAGATACGCAGTATTTT
TRBD1,TRBV27,many,TRBJ1-6,CASSLSPLQGTTSYNSPLHF,TGTGCCAGCAGTTTATCTCCGTTACAGGGGACTACCTCCTATAATTCACCCCTCCACTTT
-,TRBV9,many,TRBJ2-2,CASSVGPVAGELFF,TGTGCCAGCAGCGTAGGCCCCGTGGCGGGGGAGCTGTTTTTT
TRBD2,TRBV27,-,TRBJ2-1,CATSPGLAITGGGNEQFF,TGTGCCACCTCTCCGGGACTAGCGATCACCGGGGGGGGCAATGAGCAGTTCTTC
TRBD2,TRBV20-1,many,TRBJ2-1,CSALIAGGRGNEQFF,TGCAGTGCCCTGATCGCCGGGGGGAGGGGTAATGAGCAGTTCTTC
-,TRBV7-9,many,TRBJ1-5,CASSLGGPYQPQHF,TGTGCCAGCAGCTTAGGGGGACCTTATCAGCCCCAGCATTTT
TRBD1,TRBV6-5,many,TRBJ1-5,CASSPQGVWIQPQHF,TGTGCCAGCAGTCCACAGGGGGTATGGATTCAGCCCCAGCATTTT
-,TRBV9,many,TRBJ2-5,CASSVVPQETQYF,TGTGCCAGCAGCGTAGTCCCTCAAGAGACCCAGTACTTC
TRBD1,TRBV12-3/TRBV12-4,many,TRBJ1-6,CASSEGTGINSPLHF,TGTGCCAGCAGTGAAGGGACAGGGATTAATTCACCCCTCCACTTT